This T cell receptor beta chain appears in the sequencing data of a study of T cell responses to AZD1222 COVID-19 vaccine. Sequencing used immunoSEQ multiplex PCR; TCRdb keeps in-frame clones, though not all of them. The sample holds under 150,000 clones; around 91% are singletons and the top ten take about a tenth. Pooling covered second doses at about 4 or about 12 weeks. The CDR3 totals 15 residues. V dropped 4 bases and J dropped 5 bases, with 15 bases sitting between them. Per germline, CDR1 SGHRS and CDR2 YFSETQ. This clonotype originated in an adult who received the AZD1222 COVID-19 vaccine. The genes are TRBV5-1 and TRBJ1-4; D is perhaps TRBD1 (6 bases). Sequencing was performed on peripheral blood, taken 28 days after the second AZD1222 dose. This chain's CDR3 is CASSPPSQGNEKLFF. DNA for the CDR3: TGCGCCAGCAGCCCTCCGTCACAGGGAAATGAAAAACTGTTTTTT.